The 21 T cell receptor beta chains below come from one sample, sequenced in a study of blood T cell repertoires in COVID-19. Sequencing was performed with immunoSEQ multiplex PCR; in TCRdb, only in-frame clones are kept and a portion is missing. Counted here are 75,000 to 95,000 clones, 75% to 85% occurring once; the ten biggest clones make up 27%. Material: peripheral blood. These receptors came from a human donor in a cohort sampled during active COVID-19.

V usage is TRBV6-6 and J usage is TRBJ1-4, with D perhaps matching TRBD1 (6 bases). The CDR3 is 15 residues long. V lost 1 base and J 3 bases, leaving 9 bases between the germline ends. Germline V gene data show CDR1 as MNHNY and CDR2 as SVGAGI (reference sequence). The CDR3 DNA sequence: TGTGCCAGCAGTTACTACAGGGCGGCTAATGAAAAACTGTTTTTT. Residues: CASSYYRAANEKLFF.

CDR3 sequence (DNA): TGTGCCAGCAGCCCATACTTCCGCTCCTACAATGAGCAGTTCTTC. It yields the protein CASSPYFRSYNEQFF. The rearrangement uses TRBV9 and TRBJ2-1, with D hard to call. Deletions cut 4 bases from V and 0 bases from J, with 11 bases between. In germline, CDR1 is SGDLS, CDR2 YYNGEE. The CDR3 is made up of 15 amino acids.

The V call is TRBV6-5, the J call TRBJ2-7, with 9 nucleotides matching TRBD1. The CDR3 totals 16 residues. The germline V gene has CDR1 MNHEY and CDR2 SVGAGI. V shed 4 bases, J shed 4 bases, and the junction held 11 bases outside the gene matches. The CDR3 DNA reads TGTGCCAGCAGTTCCCCGACAGGGGGTTATTCATACGAGCAGTACTTC. Its translation is CASSSPTGGYSYEQYF.

This chain joins TRBV5-1 and TRBJ1-3; TRBD1 matches 8 bases. CDR3 length: 15 amino acids. Trimming took 5 bases from V and 4 from J; bases not matched to a gene: 8. Germline CDR1 SGHRS, CDR2 YFSETQ. In DNA form, the CDR3 reads TGCGCCAGCAGTTCCACAGGGGGAGCAGGAAACACCATATATTTT. Encoded protein: CASSSTGGAGNTIYF.

The chain recombines TRBV4-1 with TRBJ1-2; a possible D gene is TRBD1 (6 bases). CDR3 length: 15 residues. Germline loops: CDR1 MGHRA, CDR2 YSYEKL. The ends were cut back, 1 base at V and 4 bases at J, with 13 bases in the middle. CDR3 in amino acids: CASSQGGPVGYGYTF. The DNA of the CDR3 is TGCGCCAGCAGCCAAGGGGGGCCAGTCGGCTATGGCTACACCTTC.

CDR3 sequence: CASSLIIGDEQYF. The DNA for the CDR3 is TGTGCCAGCAGCCTCATAATAGGGGACGAGCAGTACTTC. The chain recombines TRBV7-3 with TRBJ2-7; D is possibly TRBD1 (5 bases). Germline CDR1 SGHTA, CDR2 FQGTGA. V gave up 5 bases and J gave up 5 bases, with 13 bases separating them. CDR3 length: 13 amino acids.

The chain has TRBV10-3 and TRBJ1-5; D call uncertain. The germline V and J ends were trimmed by 6 bases and 0 bases, with 9 bases remaining between them. The CDR3 extends over 14 amino acids. Germline V gene lookup returns CDR1 ENHRY and CDR2 SYGVKD. The CDR3 region is CAIRAGNSNQPQHF. In nucleotides, the CDR3 is TGTGCCATCAGGGCAGGAAATAGCAATCAGCCCCAGCATTTT.

The chain recombines TRBV10-3 with TRBJ2-7; D remains unclear. The germline CDR1 and CDR2 sequences are ENHRY and SYGVKD. The CDR3 length is 13 residues. Trimming took 5 bases from V and 2 from J, leaving 10 bases between them. In nucleotides, the CDR3 is TGTGCCATCAGTCCGAGTCTCGCCTACGAGCAGTACTTC. Encoded protein: CAISPSLAYEQYF.

The chain uses TRBV5-1 and TRBJ2-5; 8 positions match TRBD1. Germline CDR1 and CDR2: SGHRS and YFSETQ. The trim removed 2 bases at V and 2 bases at J, leaving 2 bases unmatched. The CDR3 sequence is 14 residues long. This CDR3 is CASSFGQGQETQYF. As DNA, the CDR3 is TGCGCCAGCAGCTTTGGACAGGGTCAAGAGACCCAGTACTTC.

The gene calls are TRBV5-1 and TRBJ2-1; 12 bases align to TRBD2. CDR1 SGHRS and CDR2 YFSETQ come from the germline V gene. The J segment lost 6 bases and the V segment lost 0 bases, leaving 4 bases of the junction unmatched. The CDR3 contains 16 residues. CDR3 in amino acids: CASSLEASGGANEQFF. For the CDR3, the DNA is TGCGCCAGCAGCTTGGAAGCTAGCGGGGGGGCCAATGAGCAGTTCTTC.

This clone is a singleton in its sample. The gene calls are TRBV24-1 and TRBJ1-1; D unclear. The germline V gene has CDR1 KGHDR and CDR2 SFDVKD. Trimming pared 1 base from V and 10 bases from J, leaving 12 bases between. This CDR3 has 13 residues. CDR3 in amino acids: CATSDFGTDGAFF. The CDR3 DNA reads TGTGCCACCAGTGATTTTGGAACAGATGGAGCTTTCTTT.

V gene TRBV2 combines with J gene TRBJ1-1; perhaps TRBD1 as D (5 bases). The length of the CDR3 is 14 residues. The germline V and J ends were trimmed by 2 bases and 7 bases, with 14 bases remaining between them. CDR1 is SNHLY and CDR2 is FYNNEI in the germline V gene. The CDR3 DNA sequence: TGTGCCAGCAGTGAACTCTCCGGGGGTGGTGAAGCTTTCTTT. It codes for CASSELSGGGEAFF.

The chain employs TRBV9 and TRBJ1-3; D may be TRBD1 (5 bases). The germline V and J ends were trimmed by 0 bases and 2 bases, with 6 bases remaining between them. The CDR3 is 14 residues long. CDR1 is SGDLS, CDR2 YYNGEE, per germline. For the CDR3, the DNA is TGTGCCAGCAGCGTAGAGGGGCCTGGAAACACCATATATTTT. Its protein is CASSVEGPGNTIYF.

J is TRBJ1-2 and V is TRBV5-4; 7 bases match TRBD1. Germline trimming cut 4 bases from V and 5 bases from J; bases unmatched to any gene: 5. Germline lookup yields CDR1 SGHNT and CDR2 YYREEE (reference sequence). The CDR3 sequence is 13 residues long. This CDR3 reads CASSIGQEYGYTF. CDR3 nucleotides: TGTGCCAGCAGCATCGGACAGGAATATGGCTACACCTTC.

The rearrangement joins TRBV6-5 to TRBJ2-3; 7 bases match TRBD1. V was pared by 7 bases and J by 0 bases, with 7 bases of the junction left unmatched. The CDR3 runs to 15 residues. CDR1 is MNHEY, CDR2 SVGAGI, per germline. The CDR3 DNA reads as TGTGCCAGCATCGGGGACAGACCTAGCACAGATACGCAGTATTTT. It encodes CASIGDRPSTDTQYF.

The rearrangement links TRBV6-5 to TRBJ2-5, with a possible D match to TRBD1 (5 bases). Germline-derived CDR1 and CDR2 are MNHEY and SVGAGI. The CDR3 sequence is 12 residues long. V lost 5 bases and J lost 4, with 8 bases in between. The CDR3 sequence: CASSSRGETQYF. The DNA for the CDR3 is TGTGCCAGCAGTAGTAGGGGAGAGACCCAGTACTTC.

The CDR3 here is CASSVVGLAGGRYNEQFF. The CDR3 DNA follows: TGTGCCAGCAGCGTAGTGGGACTAGCGGGGGGGCGCTACAATGAGCAGTTCTTC. This sequence joins TRBV9 and TRBJ2-1; the match to TRBD2 covers 16 bases. The CDR3 contains 18 residues. Germline V gene data show CDR1 as SGDLS and CDR2 as YYNGEE. The V segment lost 0 bases and the J segment 3 bases; nucleotides outside the gene matches: 3.

The V call is TRBV28, the J call TRBJ1-2; D gene unclear. V gave up 7 bases and J gave up 4 bases, with 22 bases separating them. CDR1 MDHEN and CDR2 SYDVKM come from the germline V gene. The CDR3 extends over 16 amino acids. The CDR3 protein is CASTQSRLDPLYGYTF. The CDR3 DNA follows: TGTGCCAGCACCCAATCTAGACTTGACCCCCTCTATGGCTACACCTTC.

This clone was counted only a few times. This sequence joins TRBV24-1 and TRBJ2-1; 8 bases fit TRBD1. Germline values: CDR1 KGHDR, CDR2 SFDVKD. The CDR3 runs 16 residues. The ends lost 1 base at V and 7 bases at J; junction bases unmatched: 8. The CDR3 reads CATSDFGQGAGNEQFF. Written as DNA, the CDR3 is TGTGCCACCAGTGATTTTGGCCAGGGGGCCGGTAATGAGCAGTTCTTC.

The genes are TRBV6-4 and TRBJ1-5; D may be TRBD1 (5 bases). This CDR3 spans 13 amino acids. CDR1 is MRHNA, CDR2 SNTAGT, per germline. The ends were cut back, 9 bases at V and 4 bases at J, with 13 bases in the middle. In nucleotides, the CDR3 is TGTGCCAGGGGGTTGGGGCAGAATCAGCCCCAGCATTTT. Protein: CARGLGQNQPQHF.

The V and J genes are TRBV30 and TRBJ1-3, with a possible D match to TRBD1 (6 bases). CDR1 is GTSNPN, CDR2 SVGIG, per germline (reference sequence). The V end was cut by 3 bases, the J end by 0 bases, with 12 bases between. CDR3 length equals 15 residues. CDR3 sequence: CAWRPGDHSGNTIYF. CDR3 coding DNA: TGTGCCTGGAGACCAGGGGACCACTCTGGAAACACCATATATTTT.